The entry below describes one TCR beta chain. The antigen is undetermined. This CDR3 is 15 amino acids long. Trimming removed 0 bases from V and 0 bases from J, with 10 bases in between. Germline assignment: CDR1 SGHKS and CDR2 YYEKEE (reference sequence). The entry originates in a study of shared clonotypes between healthy human individuals. Overall study results and limits: Naive CD4 clonotypes were shared across several donors at roughly 5%. Sampling covered blood only; tissue repertoires likely differ.

Profiling relied on immunoSEQ multiplex PCR, and the TCRdb table lists in-frame clones only, not all of them. The sample has around 2.5 million clones; over 85% are singletons. The chain recombines TRBV5-5 with TRBJ2-7; D is unresolved. The TCR sequence derives from a man between 18 and 29 years old in good health. Some clones in this sample may be carry-over from other donors' samples. The sample consisted of naive CD4+ T cells from PBMCs. As to subset: CD45RA+ positively selected. Written as DNA, the CDR3 is TGTGCCAGCAGCTTGGGAGCCACCCTCTCCTACGAGCAGTACTTC. It is translated as CASSLGATLSYEQYF. The full variable domain, with the rest looked up from reference TRBV5-5 and TRBJ2-7, is DAGVTQSPTHLIKTRGQQVTLRCSPISGHKSVSWYQQVLGQGPQFIFQYYEKEERGRGNFPDRFSARQFPNYSSELNVNALLLGDSALYLCASSLGATLSYEQYFGPGTRLTVT.